The sequence of this TCR beta chain was determined in a study of technical replicates of blood from a few donors (dated by TCRdb to about 2017). The method behind the library was the immunoSEQ multiplex PCR assay. Entries here come from immuneACCESS through TCRdb and include only in-frame sequences with V and J called. Some clones fail to appear in such tables; in the studies checked, an unresolved V gene covers under half of the shortfall, and the cause of the remainder is unknown. The sample table shows about 63,000 clones, and about 87% are seen once. Over 4% of the sample is held by the ten biggest clonotypes. As concerns this clone: It lacks a known antigen. Qualities for individual bases were not recorded, and no much larger clone is one base off.

This TCR came from a human donor in good health. Some clones in this sample may be carry-over from other donors' samples. Sample: PBMCs.

The CDR3 loop reads CAWSEQGFEQYF. At the DNA level, the sequence is TGTGCCTGGAGTGAACAGGGGTTCGAGCAGTACTTC. The chain is encoded by TRBV30 joined to TRBJ2-7; TRBD1 fits 7 bases in the junction. V has 1 base trimmed and J has 6 bases trimmed; junction bases matching no gene number 3. Sequences GTSNPN (CDR1) and SVGIG (CDR2) are obtained from the germline V gene (reference sequence). Its CDR3 holds 12 amino acids, cysteine through phenylalanine. The only DNA kept is the CDR3, 36 bases in frame from the first base.